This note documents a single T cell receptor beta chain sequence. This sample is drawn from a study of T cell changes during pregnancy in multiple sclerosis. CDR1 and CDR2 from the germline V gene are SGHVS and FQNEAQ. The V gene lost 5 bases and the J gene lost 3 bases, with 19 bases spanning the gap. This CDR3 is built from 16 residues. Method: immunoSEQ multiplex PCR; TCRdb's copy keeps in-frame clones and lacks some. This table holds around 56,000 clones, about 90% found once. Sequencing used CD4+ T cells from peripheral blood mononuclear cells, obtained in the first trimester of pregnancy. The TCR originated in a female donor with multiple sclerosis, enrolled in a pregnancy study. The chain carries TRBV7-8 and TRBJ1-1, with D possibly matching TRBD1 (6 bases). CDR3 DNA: TGTGCCAGCAGCCGGGGTCAAACAGGGTCTTACACTGAAGCTTTCTTT. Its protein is CASSRGQTGSYTEAFF.